A selection of T cell receptor beta chains follows, all from one sample in a study of T cell responses to AZD1222 COVID-19 vaccine. Clones were read by immunoSEQ multiplex PCR, and TCRdb kept only the in-frame ones, dropping some. This sample has approximately 120,000 clones, with roughly nine tenths found just once. The starting material was peripheral blood, obtained on day 0 of AZD1222 vaccination. The source is an adult in good health. CDR3s include the opening cysteine and the closing phenylalanine or tryptophan. Fields, in order: clone size, J gene, D gene, V gene, CDR3 length, CDR3 protein, CDR3 DNA. A D gene is named only where the DNA matches it firmly. Some rows have no size entry. The others give once, few or many, or a class for an expanded clone.

.,TRBJ1-4,.,TRBV5-1,15,CASSLNPATNEKLFF,TGCGCCAGCAGCTTGAACCCTGCAACTAATGAAAAACTGTTTTTT
.,TRBJ1-4,TRBD1,TRBV6-1,14,CASSEMTGFEKLFF,TGTGCCAGCAGTGAAATGACAGGGTTTGAAAAACTGTTTTTT
.,TRBJ1-2,.,TRBV10-3,13,CAISESGVYGYTF,TGTGCCATCAGTGAGTCCGGCGTATATGGCTACACCTTC
.,TRBJ2-5,.,TRBV4-1,12,CASSSRQETQYF,TGCGCCAGCAGCTCCCGCCAAGAGACCCAGTACTTC
.,TRBJ1-2,.,TRBV10-2,12,CASSAAAYGYTF,TGCGCCAGCAGTGCGGCAGCCTATGGCTACACCTTC
.,TRBJ2-1,TRBD2,TRBV3-1/TRBV3-2,15,CASSRSSGGGGEQFF,TGTGCCAGCAGCCGCTCTAGCGGGGGGGGAGGTGAGCAGTTCTTC
.,TRBJ1-2,.,TRBV9,14,CASSKRSGADGYTF,TGTGCCAGCAGCAAGAGATCGGGGGCCGATGGCTACACCTTC
.,TRBJ2-1,TRBD2,TRBV6-5,15,CASSIAGARNGEQFF,TGTGCCAGCTCTATAGCGGGGGCCCGGAACGGAGAGCAGTTCTTC
.,TRBJ1-1,.,TRBV9,16,CASSPMGGVRGTEAFF,TGTGCCAGCAGCCCCATGGGGGGGGTAAGGGGCACTGAAGCTTTCTTT
.,TRBJ1-5,.,TRBV7-2,14,CASSLWDTSEPQHF,TGTGCCAGCAGCTTATGGGATACGTCGGAGCCCCAGCATTTT
.,TRBJ2-7,.,TRBV6-2/TRBV6-3,13,CASSYSPFYEQYF,TGTGCCAGCAGTTACTCACCTTTCTACGAGCAGTACTTC
.,TRBJ1-3,.,TRBV4-2,16,CASSHQNQGSGNTIYF,TGTGCCAGCAGCCACCAAAATCAGGGGTCTGGAAACACCATATATTTT
.,TRBJ2-3,.,TRBV19,13,CATEEGSSDTQYF,TGTGCCACCGAGGAGGGGAGCTCAGATACGCAGTATTTT
.,TRBJ2-3,TRBD2,TRBV3-1/TRBV3-2,16,CASSSLAGTSTDTQYF,TGTGCCAGCAGCTCCTTAGCGGGGACTAGCACAGATACGCAGTATTTT
.,TRBJ1-2,.,TRBV27,13,CASSLTFNYGYTF,TGTGCCAGCAGTTTGACATTTAACTATGGCTACACCTTC
.,TRBJ1-2,TRBD1,TRBV7-2,17,CASSLGPQGAKLYGYTF,TGTGCCAGCAGCTTAGGGCCACAGGGGGCGAAACTCTATGGCTACACCTTC
.,TRBJ1-2,.,TRBV4-3,15,CASSPNIGANYGYTF,TGCGCCAGCAGCCCAAACATCGGAGCTAACTATGGCTACACCTTC
.,TRBJ1-2,.,TRBV2,12,CASSEGGYGYTF,TGTGCCAGCAGTGAGGGCGGCTATGGCTACACCTTC
.,TRBJ1-5,TRBD1,TRBV19,15,CASSSNPQGDQPQHF,TGTGCCAGTAGTAGCAACCCGCAGGGGGATCAGCCCCAGCATTTT
.,TRBJ2-3,.,TRBV27,13,CASSPGAGNTQYF,TGTGCCAGCAGTCCGGGCGCGGGAAATACGCAGTATTTT
.,TRBJ1-5,TRBD1,TRBV4-2,17,CASSLGPQGVNNQPQHF,TGTGCCAGCAGCCTGGGTCCGCAGGGGGTGAACAATCAGCCCCAGCATTTT
.,TRBJ2-3,.,TRBV30,12,CAWSSWRDTQYF,TGTGCCTGGAGTTCATGGAGAGATACGCAGTATTTT
once,TRBJ1-1,TRBD1,TRBV6-5,15,CASRLQGARGTEAFF,TGTGCCAGCAGGCTACAGGGGGCAAGAGGGACTGAAGCTTTCTTT